A selection of T cell receptor beta chains follows, all from one sample in a study of T cells in localized non-small cell lung cancer. Produced via immunoSEQ multiplex PCR; TCRdb's table is partial and in-frame only. The sample carries roughly 30,000 clones, around 82% recorded once. The input for sequencing was peripheral blood mononuclear cells, taken before any cancer treatment. These TCRs come from a man between 35 and 75 years old with stage III lung adenocarcinoma. The CDR3 runs from the conserved cysteine through the conserved F or W. D genes are given only for firm matches. Not all rows give a size; the values are once, few, many and, for expanded clones, a class.

-	15	TRBV7-6	-	TRBJ2-7	TGTGCCAGCAGCGCAGTGCCGGACAGCTCCTACGAGCAGTACTTC	CASSAVPDSSYEQYF
few	15	TRBV19	TRBD1	TRBJ2-3	TGTGCCACTTCCCCCGGGACAGGTATCACAGATACGCAGTATTTT	CATSPGTGITDTQYF
-	14	TRBV18	TRBD1	TRBJ1-5	TGTGCCAGCTCACCCATATCAGGGACAGAGCCCCAGCATTTT	CASSPISGTEPQHF
few	14	TRBV6-1	-	TRBJ2-6	TGTGCCAGCAGTCCCCTATCTGGGGCCAACGTCCTGACTTTC	CASSPLSGANVLTF
-	15	TRBV5-1	-	TRBJ1-6	TGCGCCAGCAGCTCGACAGGAGTGGATAATTCACCCCTCCACTTT	CASSSTGVDNSPLHF
-	18	TRBV6-1	TRBD2	TRBJ2-2	TGTGCCAGCAGTGGCGGGACTAGCGGGGGTTTTGGCACCGGGGAGCTGTTTTTT	CASSGGTSGGFGTGELFF
-	15	TRBV2	-	TRBJ2-5	TGTGCCAGCAGCCCAATCTCCGGGTACCAAGAGACCCAGTACTTC	CASSPISGYQETQYF
-	13	TRBV7-9	-	TRBJ1-4	TGTGCCAGCAGCCGGGGACATCAAGGCGAACTGTTTTTT	CASSRGHQGELFF
-	13	TRBV28	-	TRBJ1-2	TGTGCCAGCAGTTTAAGGACGCTCGGTGGCTACACCTTC	CASSLRTLGGYTF
-	14	TRBV7-9	TRBD1	TRBJ2-1	TGTGCCAGCAGCTTACAGGGACAGGGCAATGAGCAGTTCTTC	CASSLQGQGNEQFF
-	15	TRBV2	-	TRBJ2-3	TGTGCCAGCCGCCCGGAGCGGGCCTTCACAGATACGCAGTATTTT	CASRPERAFTDTQYF
-	16	TRBV6-4	-	TRBJ2-2	TGTGCCAGCAGTCCGATCTGGGGGGCGAACACCGGGGAGCTGTTTTTT	CASSPIWGANTGELFF
-	17	TRBV4-1	-	TRBJ1-2	TGCGCCAGCAGCCAACAAAGGGCCCTTGGGACGGTCTATGGCTACACCTTC	CASSQQRALGTVYGYTF
-	14	TRBV7-8	-	TRBJ2-3	TGTGCCAGCAGCTCGACCAAACGCACAGATACGCAGTATTTT	CASSSTKRTDTQYF
-	14	TRBV10-3	-	TRBJ1-5	TGTGCCATCAGTGAGTTGGAAGGAGGACAGCCCCAGCATTTT	CAISELEGGQPQHF
-	12	TRBV11-2	TRBD2	TRBJ2-7	TGTGCCAGCAGCTTAGTCGGCAGCGGGGGGTACTTC	CASSLVGSGGYF
-	11	TRBV28	-	TRBJ1-1	TGTGCCAGCAGTCTGCCCTCCCGGGCTTTCTTT	CASSLPSRAFF
-	14	TRBV27	TRBD1	TRBJ2-7	TGTGCCAGCAGTGTGACAGGGGGGTTTGACGAGCAGTACTTC	CASSVTGGFDEQYF
-	18	TRBV2	TRBD1	TRBJ2-2	TGTGCCAGCAGTGAAGCCCCCCCGACAGGGACGAACACCGGGGAGCTGTTTTTT	CASSEAPPTGTNTGELFF
once	15	TRBV28	-	TRBJ1-2	TGTGCCAGCAGTTTATTCGGCCGAACTAACTATGGCTACACCTTC	CASSLFGRTNYGYTF
-	15	TRBV18	-	TRBJ2-7	TGTGCCAGCTCACAGGGGGTGACGGGAACCTACGAGCAGTACTTC	CASSQGVTGTYEQYF
-	14	TRBV7-8	-	TRBJ2-3	TGTGCCAGCAGCTTATACGATGTCACAGATACGCAGTATTTT	CASSLYDVTDTQYF
-	15	TRBV19	-	TRBJ1-4	TGTGCCAGTAGTACGCCTCAGGAGAGTAAGAAAAAACTGTTTTTT	CASSTPQESKKKLFF
-	13	TRBV6-1	-	TRBJ1-6	TGTGCCAGCAGTGACGGGAGGAGTTCACCCCTCCACTTT	CASSDGRSSPLHF
-	14	TRBV5-1	TRBD1	TRBJ1-1	TGCGCCAGCAGCGCAACAGGGGGAAGAACTGAAGCTTTCTTT	CASSATGGRTEAFF
-	12	TRBV7-9	-	TRBJ2-5	TGTGCCAGCAGCATTAATGGAGAGACCCAGTACTTC	CASSINGETQYF
few	14	TRBV6-5	TRBD1	TRBJ1-6	TGTGCCAGCAGGGAAGGGGGCTGGTATTCACCCCTCCACTTT	CASREGGWYSPLHF
-	15	TRBV5-1	-	TRBJ1-4	TGCGCCAGCAGCTTGGTGGGGGCCAGGAATGAAAAACTGTTTTTT	CASSLVGARNEKLFF
-	14	TRBV7-9	-	TRBJ2-1	TGTGCCAGCAGCTCGGGACTTTTCCAGAATGAGCAGTTCTTC	CASSSGLFQNEQFF
-	14	TRBV6-5	-	TRBJ1-2	TGTGCCAGCAGTCGGGACCGAATTAACTATGGCTACACCTTC	CASSRDRINYGYTF
-	14	TRBV28	-	TRBJ2-7	TGTGCCACCAGGAGTACGGGAAAGGTTTACGAGCAGTACTTC	CATRSTGKVYEQYF
once	11	TRBV11-3	-	TRBJ2-1	TGTGCCAGCGGCCTGGGGGGTGAGCAGTTCTTC	CASGLGGEQFF
-	15	TRBV28	-	TRBJ2-4	TGTGCCAGCAGTTCGCGACAGGTAGCCAAAAACATTCAGTACTTC	CASSSRQVAKNIQYF
-	13	TRBV5-1	-	TRBJ2-7	TGCGCCAGCAGCTTGGCAACGACAGAAAGGCAGTACTTC	CASSLATTERQYF
-	15	TRBV6-5	-	TRBJ1-5	TGTGCCAGCAGCATCGGGGCGGGGGAAGGACAGCCCCAGCATTTT	CASSIGAGEGQPQHF
-	15	TRBV9	-	TRBJ2-2	TGTGCCAGCAGCGTAGCGGGAGAGTACGCCGGGGAGCTGTTTTTT	CASSVAGEYAGELFF
-	16	TRBV19	TRBD2	TRBJ2-3	TGTGCCAGTACCGAGCGGGGCCCGAGTAACACAGATACGCAGTATTTT	CASTERGPSNTDTQYF
-	14	TRBV7-6	TRBD2	TRBJ2-5	TGTGCCAGCAGCCCCTTCCGGGGGGTGGAGACCCAGTACTTC	CASSPFRGVETQYF
-	16	TRBV9	-	TRBJ1-2	TGTGCCAGCAGCCCTCATGGGGGGGCGGTTCACTATGGCTACACCTTC	CASSPHGGAVHYGYTF
-	15	TRBV7-6	-	TRBJ2-5	TGTGCCAGCAGCTTGTTTGGCGGGACTCAAGAGACCCAGTACTTC	CASSLFGGTQETQYF
-	16	TRBV21-1	-	TRBJ2-7	TGTGCCAGCAGCGTTTGGATGCTACACGTGTTAGACGAGCAGTACTTC	CASSVWMLHVLDEQYF
-	16	TRBV15	TRBD2	TRBJ2-3	TGTGCCACCAGCAGAGATGGCGCGGGAGGGACAGATACGCAGTATTTT	CATSRDGAGGTDTQYF
-	14	TRBV11-1	-	TRBJ2-7	TGTGCCAGCAGCCCCAGGACAGTCATCTACGAGCAGTACTTC	CASSPRTVIYEQYF
-	15	TRBV6-5	-	TRBJ2-5	TGTGCCAGCAACGCGCTAACAGGGTCGGGAGAGACCCAGTACTTC	CASNALTGSGETQYF
-	15	TRBV4-1	-	TRBJ1-1	TGCGCCAGCAGCCAAGACAGGGGAAGGTACACTGAAGCTTTCTTT	CASSQDRGRYTEAFF
-	15	TRBV5-1	TRBD2	TRBJ2-1	TGCGCCAGCAGCTTGCCAGCGGGGTCCTACAATGAGCAGTTCTTC	CASSLPAGSYNEQFF
few	14	TRBV11-2	-	TRBJ1-6	TGTGCCAGCAGACAGCAGGGATCTAATTCACCCCTCCACTTT	CASRQQGSNSPLHF